One sample yielded the 31 T cell receptor beta chains listed below, sequenced in a study of cytomegalovirus exposure and HLA in healthy donors (dated by TCRdb to 2016 to 2017). Library method: the immunoSEQ multiplex PCR assay. For the multiplex PCR, a mixture combining 60 forward primers for TCR Vbeta segments and 13 reverse primers for TCR Jbeta segments was used. TCRdb took this table from immuneACCESS and kept in-frame rearrangements with V and J called. Such tables lack part of the clones; where checked against another copy, unresolved V genes explain under half of the gap, and the rest is unexplained. The sample table shows some 150,000 clones, and roughly 82% are seen once. The ten largest account for about 5.6% of the sample. Sequencing was performed on PBMCs. The receptors were gathered from a man aged 25 to 40 in good health and CMV-seropositive.

In DNA form, the CDR3 reads TGTGCCAGCAGTTCGACAGGGGGCGTCTATGGCTACACCTTC. It is translated as CASSSTGGVYGYTF. The gene calls are TRBV27 and TRBJ1-2, with 10 bases aligning to TRBD1. V gave up 4 bases and J gave up 4 bases; unmatched junction bases: 3. The CDR3 has 14 residues. Per germline, CDR1 MNHEY and CDR2 SMNVEV (reference sequence).

This clone was seen a handful of times. This chain joins TRBV5-1 and TRBJ2-3, with a weak D call TRBD2 (6 bases). This CDR3 is 15 amino acids long. The ends were cut back, 4 bases at V and 1 base at J, with 13 bases in the middle. Germline V gene sequence: CDR1 SGHRS, CDR2 YFSETQ. This CDR3 is CASSRVASGTDTQYF. CDR3 DNA sequence: TGCGCCAGCAGCCGGGTGGCTAGCGGCACAGATACGCAGTATTTT.

Concerning this clone itself: One end of the junction varies from germline; a read error may be responsible. J is TRBJ2-6 and V is TRBV6-5; a weak D match, TRBD1 (5 bases). The CDR3 length is 16 residues. Germline CDR1 reads MNHEY; CDR2 reads SVGAGI. The CDR3 bases are TGTGCCAGCAGTTTCCGAGTGTCCTCTGGGGCCAACGGCCTGACTTTC. Residues: CASSFRVSSGANGLTF.

This chain joins TRBV28 and TRBJ2-1; D unclear. V was pared by 8 bases and J by 0 bases, with 11 bases between. CDR1 and CDR2 from the germline V gene are MDHEN and SYDVKM. The CDR3 sequence is 14 residues long. The CDR3 here is CASFGEPSYNEQFF. The CDR3 DNA is TGTGCCAGCTTCGGAGAACCCTCCTACAATGAGCAGTTCTTC.

The chain uses TRBV6-1 and TRBJ2-3, with a tentative D call TRBD1 (5 bases). Germline CDR1 and CDR2: MNHNS and SASEGT. The V end was cut by 1 base, the J end by 1 base, with 6 bases between. The CDR3 runs 14 residues. The CDR3 sequence: CASSEGRGTDTQYF. As DNA, the CDR3 is TGTGCCAGCAGTGAAGGCAGGGGCACAGATACGCAGTATTTT.

V gene TRBV18 combines with J gene TRBJ1-3; the D is unclear. The CDR3 has 15 residues. Germline CDR1 KGHSH, CDR2 LQKENI. The V end was cut by 1 base, the J end by 4 bases, with 11 bases between. The CDR3 bases are TGTGCCAGCTCACCACTGAACAGCGGCGGAAACACCATATATTTT. It codes for CASSPLNSGGNTIYF.

The CDR3 bases are TGTGCCAGCAGCTTAGATGGTGGCGGTTTAACCTACGAGCAGTACTTC. Protein product: CASSLDGGGLTYEQYF. The gene calls are TRBV11-2 and TRBJ2-7; D uncertain. The germline V gene encodes CDR1 SGHAT and CDR2 FQNNGV. Trimming removed 0 bases from V and 2 bases from J, with 14 bases in between. The CDR3 is 16 residues long.

In DNA, the CDR3 is TGCGCCAGCAGTCATATAAGCGGGGCAGAAACCTCCTACAATGAGCAGTTCTTC. This gives the protein CASSHISGAETSYNEQFF. The chain carries TRBV23-1 and TRBJ2-1; 7 bases fit TRBD2. TRBV23-1 is treated as an ORF (open reading frame) with a function not yet certain. Trimming cost V 3 bases and J 0 bases; bases outside gene matches: 11. The CDR3 is 18 amino acids.

V and J are TRBV30 and TRBJ1-1; no clear D. Germline V gives CDR1 GTSNPN, CDR2 SVGIG (reference sequence). The germline V and J ends were trimmed by 0 bases and 1 base, with 15 bases remaining between them. The CDR3 extends over 16 amino acids. The chain's CDR3 is CAWSVLNPAANTEAFF. Written as DNA, the CDR3 is TGTGCCTGGAGTGTACTAAATCCGGCAGCGAACACTGAAGCTTTCTTT.

The sample holds a few counts of this clone. CDR3 amino acids: CASSSARTGQQETQYF. CDR3 DNA: TGTGCCAGCAGTTCGGCGAGGACAGGGCAACAAGAGACCCAGTACTTC. The chain couples TRBV27 to TRBJ2-5; 8 bases line up with TRBD1. CDR3 length: 16 amino acids. V shed 4 bases, J shed 2 bases, and the junction held 9 bases outside the gene matches. Germline V gene data show CDR1 as MNHEY and CDR2 as SMNVEV (reference sequence).

V is TRBV5-6 and J is TRBJ2-5, with 7 bases identical to TRBD1. This CDR3 has 13 residues. V shed 2 bases and J 5 bases; nucleotides not matched to a gene: 3. CDR1 SGHDT and CDR2 YYEEEE come from the germline V gene. The CDR3 DNA reads as TGTGCCAGCAGCTTCACAGGGGACGAGACCCAGTACTTC. It encodes CASSFTGDETQYF. The complete variable domain, with remaining parts taken from reference TRBV5-6 and TRBJ2-5, reads DAGVTQSPTHLIKTRGQQVTLRCSPKSGHDTVSWYQQALGQGPQFIFQYYEEEERQRGNFPDRFSGHQFPNYSSELNVNALLLGDSALYLCASSFTGDETQYFGPGTRLLVL.

CDR3 protein: CASSFNRASYEQYF. CDR3 DNA: TGTGCCAGCAGTTTTAACAGGGCCTCCTACGAGCAGTACTTC. This chain links TRBV28 with TRBJ2-7, with D perhaps TRBD1 (6 bases). The CDR3 length is 14 residues. V lost 3 bases to trimming and J lost 0 bases, with 9 bases between them. Germline lookup yields CDR1 MDHEN and CDR2 SYDVKM.

This clone appeared a few times. The rearrangement links TRBV6-5 to TRBJ2-3, with 7 bases that match TRBD2. The germline V gene has CDR1 MNHEY and CDR2 SVGAGI. This CDR3 is built from 13 residues. The CDR3 loop is CAALSGSTDTQYF. DNA of the CDR3: TGTGCTGCTCTTAGCGGGAGCACAGATACGCAGTATTTT.

The chain has TRBV10-1 and TRBJ2-7; tentative D call: TRBD1 (6 bases). The CDR3 is 12 amino acids. V lost 2 bases, J lost 4 bases, and 6 bases lay in between. Germline V gene lookup returns CDR1 WNHNN and CDR2 SYGVQD (reference sequence). The CDR3 coding sequence is TGCGCCAGCAGTGAGACAGGGTACGAGCAGTACTTC. It yields the protein CASSETGYEQYF.

This clone was seen just once. The rearrangement uses TRBV6-1 and TRBJ2-7; a weak D match, TRBD1 (5 bases). The CDR3 has 12 residues. The germline V gene has CDR1 MNHNS and CDR2 SASEGT. The V end was cut by 10 bases, the J end by 5 bases, with 15 bases between. The CDR3 DNA reads as TGTGCCACAAAGACAGAGTCCCACGAGCAGTACTTC. It encodes CATKTESHEQYF.

The CDR3 DNA is TGCGCCAGCAGCCGAGGGGGGGCCTACGAGCAGTACTTC. Protein sequence: CASSRGGAYEQYF. The chain employs TRBV5-1 and TRBJ2-7; TRBD2 might be the D (7 bases). The CDR3 sequence is 13 residues long. CDR1 SGHRS and CDR2 YFSETQ come from the germline V gene. The V end lost 4 bases, the J end lost 2 bases, and 10 bases lay between the germline ends.

The V call is TRBV6-6, the J call TRBJ1-2, with TRBD1 matching 7 bases. CDR1 and CDR2 (germline): MNHNY, SVGAGI (reference sequence). This CDR3 is 16 amino acids long. V dropped 2 bases and J dropped 1; count of bases not matched to a gene: 7. CDR3 protein: CASSYPQQGNNYGYTF. DNA of the CDR3: TGTGCCAGCAGTTACCCTCAACAGGGGAATAACTATGGCTACACCTTC.

The chain combines TRBV6-4 with TRBJ2-2; D possibly corresponds to TRBD1 (5 bases). This CDR3 spans 14 amino acids. V was cut by 0 bases and J by 3 bases, with 5 bases left in between. Germline V lookup: CDR1 MRHNA, CDR2 SNTAGT. For the CDR3, the DNA is TGTGCCAGCAGTGACTCACAGGACACCGGGGAGCTGTTTTTT. Its protein is CASSDSQDTGELFF.

The rearrangement uses TRBV13 and TRBJ1-1, with TRBD1 as a possible D gene (5 bases). From germline, CDR1 is PRHDT and CDR2 FYEKMQ (reference sequence). V gave up 2 bases and J gave up 0 bases, with 7 bases separating them. The CDR3 consists of 14 residues. In nucleotides, the CDR3 is TGTGCCAGCAGCTTAATGACAGTGAACACTGAAGCTTTCTTT. Protein: CASSLMTVNTEAFF.

CDR3 region: CASMDSGTREQFF. CDR3 DNA sequence: TGTGCCAGCATGGATAGCGGGACCCGCGAGCAGTTCTTC. This rearrangement joins TRBV6-4 to TRBJ2-1, with TRBD2 matching over 8 bases. This CDR3 comprises 13 residues. J was trimmed by 10 bases and V by 7 bases; bases with no gene match: 9. Germline CDR1 and CDR2: MRHNA and SNTAGT.

J is TRBJ1-1 and V is TRBV25-1, with a tentative D call TRBD1 (5 bases). The CDR3 contains 15 residues. Germline CDR1 reads MGHDK; CDR2 reads SYGVNS. Trimming cost V 4 bases and J 5 bases, with 17 bases left between them. The CDR3: CASSGRQGDLTEAFF. Here the CDR3 DNA reads TGTGCCAGCAGTGGGCGACAAGGGGATTTGACTGAAGCTTTCTTT.

Concerning this clone itself: The same CDR3 also results from other DNA sequences found in this sample. The chain links TRBV30 to TRBJ1-2, with D tentatively TRBD1 (6 bases). The CDR3 totals 12 residues. Germline V lookup: CDR1 GTSNPN, CDR2 SVGIG (reference sequence). The V and J ends lost 1 base and 8 bases respectively, with 11 bases between them. CDR3 nucleotide sequence: TGTGCCTGGAGTGACAGGGTGGGCGGCTACACCTTC. Translating gives CAWSDRVGGYTF.

The rearrangement links TRBV7-9 to TRBJ2-7; D might be TRBD1 (5 bases). V was cut by 8 bases and J by 5 bases, with 19 bases left in between. This CDR3 is built from 14 residues. Germline lookup yields CDR1 SEHNR and CDR2 FQNEAQ (reference sequence). CDR3 in amino acids: CASGDSPSSDEQYF. Here the CDR3 DNA reads TGTGCCAGCGGCGACAGTCCCTCCTCGGACGAGCAGTACTTC.

The chain recombines TRBV15 with TRBJ2-3, with no clear D. This CDR3 region has 13 residues. Germline lookup yields CDR1 LNHNV and CDR2 YYDKDF (reference sequence). V lost 0 bases to trimming and J lost 4 bases, with 5 bases between them. The CDR3: CATSRDPSDTQYF. CDR3 DNA: TGTGCCACCAGCAGAGACCCATCAGATACGCAGTATTTT.

V gene TRBV21-1 combines with J gene TRBJ2-3; the listed D gene, TRBD2, was not tested against the DNA. TRBV21-1 is a documented pseudogene. There are 20 residues in the CDR3. DNA for the CDR3: TGTGCCAGCAGCAAAAAGGGGGGCGGGGCTAGCGGGAGTTTCACAGATACGCAGTATTTT. This encodes CASSKKGGGASGSFTDTQYF.

A single count supports this clone. The rearrangement links TRBV9 to TRBJ1-2, with a tentative D call TRBD1 (5 bases). Trimming stripped 0 bases from V and 4 bases from J, with 7 bases between. CDR3 length: 13 amino acids. Germline CDR1 reads SGDLS; CDR2 reads YYNGEE. The DNA for the CDR3 is TGTGCCAGCAGCGTAGGGGACTCCTATGGCTACACCTTC. As protein: CASSVGDSYGYTF.

The chain has TRBV2 and TRBJ2-2; D perhaps matches TRBD1 (6 bases). The V end was cut by 5 bases, the J end by 5 bases, with 9 bases between. CDR1 SNHLY and CDR2 FYNNEI come from the germline V gene. The CDR3 contains 13 residues. The CDR3, as DNA: TGTGCCAGCAGTATAGACAGGACCGGGGAGCTGTTTTTT. Amino acid sequence: CASSIDRTGELFF.

The chain employs TRBV7-9 and TRBJ2-7; maybe TRBD2 (5 bases). This CDR3 has 14 amino acids. With 1 base removed from V and 1 base from J, the gap between germline ends came to 8 bases. Germline loops: CDR1 SEHNR, CDR2 FQNEAQ (reference sequence). CDR3 region: CASSLDRDSYEQYF. The CDR3 nucleotides are TGTGCCAGCAGCTTAGATCGGGATTCCTACGAGCAGTACTTC.

The gene calls are TRBV5-1 and TRBJ2-2, with 7 positions matching TRBD1. Trimming removed 5 bases from V and 1 base from J; junction bases left unmatched: 8. CDR3 length equals 16 residues. Germline assignment: CDR1 SGHRS and CDR2 YFSETQ. In DNA form, the CDR3 reads TGCGCCAGCAGATCCCTAGGGACAGAGAACACCGGGGAGCTGTTTTTT. Its protein is CASRSLGTENTGELFF.

V gene TRBV13 combines with J gene TRBJ2-5, with D tentatively TRBD2 (6 bases). The CDR3 has 13 residues. Germline CDR1 reads PRHDT; CDR2 reads FYEKMQ (reference sequence). With 5 bases removed from V and 4 bases from J, the gap between germline ends came to 11 bases. CDR3 sequence reads: CASSRGGRETQYF. The CDR3 nucleotides are TGTGCCAGCAGCCGAGGAGGGAGAGAGACCCAGTACTTC.

V gene TRBV10-3 combines with J gene TRBJ1-1; D is possibly TRBD1 (6 bases). Trimming removed 7 bases at V and 4 bases at J, with 13 bases between. Germline CDR1 and CDR2: ENHRY and SYGVKD. The CDR3 has 13 amino acids. CDR3 DNA sequence: TGTGCCATCAAGGGGGGGCCGGTCACTGAAGCTTTCTTT. This codes for CAIKGGPVTEAFF.